This T cell receptor (beta chain) was obtained from a study of long-term antiretroviral therapy in people with HIV. Study-wide points: Repertoire composition at all time points was dominated by clones that had expanded before ART.

Comment on this clone: Antigen unknown.

At survey level, the immunoSEQ assay was run in its v3.0 version. Generated by immunoSEQ multiplex PCR, the TCRdb table keeps only in-frame clones and is missing some. The sample yields around 26,000 clones, roughly 88% seen once. Germline assignment: CDR1 SGHNT and CDR2 YYREEE (reference sequence). This CDR3 is 15 amino acids long. With 4 bases clipped from V and 1 base from J, the junction kept 5 bases outside the gene matches. Every sample had 1-10 million cryopreserved PBMC in it before DNA extraction. The V and J genes are TRBV5-4 and TRBJ2-7; 10 nucleotides line up with TRBD2. The clonotype originates from a man between 25 and 39 years old with HIV. Here the sequenced sample was unsorted PBMCs, taken around 4.2 years after starting antiretroviral therapy. The CDR3 DNA sequence: TGTGCCAGCAGCCAGACTAGCGGGCCTTCCTACGAGCAGTACTTC. It codes for CASSQTSGPSYEQYF. Full variable domain (outside the CDR3, taken from reference TRBV5-4 and TRBJ2-7): ETGVTQSPTHLIKTRGQQVTLRCSSQSGHNTVSWYQQALGQGPQFIFQYYREEENGRGNFPPRFSGLQFPNYSSELNVNALELDDSALYLCASSQTSGPSYEQYFGPGTRLTVT.